This record covers a single TCR beta chain. Its antigen remains unknown. This sample is part of a study of vaccination effects on CD4 cells after COVID-19. The CDR3 loop spans 14 amino acids. Between the trimmed V and J ends, which lost 1 base and 6 bases, there was a span of 10 bases. Per germline, CDR1 SNHLY and CDR2 FYNNEI. Sequencing was performed with immunoSEQ multiplex PCR; in TCRdb, only in-frame clones are kept and a portion is missing. The sample contains 20,000 to 25,000 clones, approximately 70% of which appear only once. In the ViraFEST assay, antigen-specific CD4+ clonotypes were identified by expansion after peptide-pool stimulation. The authors isolated CD4+ T cells after roughly eleven days of culture. None of the vaccinated had previously contracted SARS-CoV-2, and their nucleocapsid antibodies tested negative.

The specimen comprised CD4+ T cells from PBMCs cultured with HCoV-NL63 spike peptides, sampled before COVID-19 vaccination. V is TRBV2 and J is TRBJ1-5, with TRBD1 as a possible D gene (5 bases). This clonotype was sampled from a human donor who received a COVID-19 vaccine. In DNA, the CDR3 is TGTGCCAGCAGTGAAGAAGGGGTGGGTCAGCCCCAGCATTTT. It yields the protein CASSEEGVGQPQHF.